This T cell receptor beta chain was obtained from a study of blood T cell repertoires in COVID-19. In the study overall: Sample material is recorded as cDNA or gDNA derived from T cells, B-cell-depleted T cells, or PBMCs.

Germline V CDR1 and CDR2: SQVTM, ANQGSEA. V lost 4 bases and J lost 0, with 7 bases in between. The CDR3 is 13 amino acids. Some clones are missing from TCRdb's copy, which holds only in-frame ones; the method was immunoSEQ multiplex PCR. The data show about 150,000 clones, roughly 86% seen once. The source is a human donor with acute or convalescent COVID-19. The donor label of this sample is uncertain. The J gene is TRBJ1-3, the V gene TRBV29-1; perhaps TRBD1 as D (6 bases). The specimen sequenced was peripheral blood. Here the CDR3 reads CSVGTASGNTIYF. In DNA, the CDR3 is TGCAGCGTTGGGACAGCCTCTGGAAACACCATATATTTT.